This TCR beta chain is from a study of cytomegalovirus exposure and HLA in healthy donors. Broader study findings: For TCR beta chains, V- and J-gene trimming was later linked to a missense DCLRE1C variant.

Primers included in the PCR were 60 Vbeta and 13 Jbeta primers. Measured with immunoSEQ multiplex PCR; TCRdb has only the in-frame clones, and not every one. This sample yields over 200,000 clones, of which 75% to 80% are seen a single time; 1.8% belongs to the top ten. Turning to this clone: What it binds is not known.

This CDR3 contains 17 residues. J was trimmed by 8 bases and V by 4 bases; bases with no gene match: 12. Looked up from germline, CDR1 is SEHNR and CDR2 is FQNEAQ (reference sequence). This sequence originates from a male donor in good health and CMV-seronegative. The gene calls are TRBV7-9 and TRBJ2-1; 12 nucleotides match TRBD2. The specimen was PBMCs. The CDR3, as DNA: TGTGCCAGCAGCTCCGAAAGGACTAGCGGGAAACGCGATGAGCAGTTCTTC. Translation gives CASSSERTSGKRDEQFF.